This T cell receptor beta chain was sequenced for a study of CD4+ T cells in melanoma. Broader study findings: Diverse differentiation states were reported for melanoma neoantigen-specific CD4+ T cells.

Libraries were prepared by immunoSEQ multiplex PCR; TCRdb keeps only in-frame clonotypes and omits some of them. The sample yields tens of thousands of clones, approximately 74% seen once. Comment on this clone: Its antigen is unknown.

With V trimmed by 4 bases and J by 3 bases, 4 bases remained unmatched. CDR3 length equals 14 residues. CDR1 is ENHRY, CDR2 SYGVKD, per germline. The chain combines TRBV10-3 with TRBJ2-7; 9 positions agree with TRBD2. Sample: tumor tissue. The clonotype comes from a human donor with melanoma. In nucleotides, the CDR3 is TGTGCCATCAGTGGGCCACTAGCGGGCTACGAGCAGTACTTC. Translated, it gives CAISGPLAGYEQYF.